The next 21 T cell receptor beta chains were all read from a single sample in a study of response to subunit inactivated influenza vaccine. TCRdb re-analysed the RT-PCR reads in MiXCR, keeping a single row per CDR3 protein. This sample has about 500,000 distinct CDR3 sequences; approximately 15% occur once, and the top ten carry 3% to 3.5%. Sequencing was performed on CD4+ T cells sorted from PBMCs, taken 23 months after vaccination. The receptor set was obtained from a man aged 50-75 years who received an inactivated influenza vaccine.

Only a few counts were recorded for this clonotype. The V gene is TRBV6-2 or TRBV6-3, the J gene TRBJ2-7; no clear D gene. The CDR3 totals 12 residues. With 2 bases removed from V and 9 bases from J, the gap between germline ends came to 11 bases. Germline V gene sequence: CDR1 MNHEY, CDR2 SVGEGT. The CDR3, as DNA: TGTGCCAGCAGTTACGCCGGATTCGGGCAGTACTTC. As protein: CASSYAGFGQYF.

This CDR3 reads CSASPGGTNTGELFF. In DNA, the CDR3 is TGCAGTGCTAGCCCCGGGGGGACGAACACCGGGGAGCTGTTTTTT. The chain uses TRBV20-1 and TRBJ2-2; 7 positions agree with TRBD2. CDR3 length: 15 amino acids. Germline-derived CDR1 and CDR2 are DFQATT and SNEGSKA (reference sequence). J lost 0 bases, V lost 3 bases, and 4 bases had no gene match.

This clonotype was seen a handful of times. For the CDR3, the DNA is TGTGCCAGCAGCTTAGACCGCACCGGGGAGCTGTTTTTT. Translating it yields CASSLDRTGELFF. The V gene is TRBV11-2, the J gene TRBJ2-2, with D uncertain. The CDR3 length is 13 residues. V gave up 0 bases and J gave up 4 bases, with 3 bases separating them. Germline V gene lookup returns CDR1 SGHAT and CDR2 FQNNGV.

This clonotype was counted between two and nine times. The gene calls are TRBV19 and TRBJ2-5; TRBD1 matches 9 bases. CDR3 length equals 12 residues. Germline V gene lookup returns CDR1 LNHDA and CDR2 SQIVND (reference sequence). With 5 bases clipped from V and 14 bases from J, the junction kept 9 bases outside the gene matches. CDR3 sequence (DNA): TGTGCCAGTAGTGCCGACAGGGGGTCCCCATACTTC. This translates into CASSADRGSPYF.

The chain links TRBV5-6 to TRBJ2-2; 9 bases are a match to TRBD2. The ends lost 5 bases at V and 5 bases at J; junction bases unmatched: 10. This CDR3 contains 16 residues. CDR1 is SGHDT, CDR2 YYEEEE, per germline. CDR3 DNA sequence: TGTGCCAGCAGGTCAACCGGGACTAGCCGAACCGGGGAGCTGTTTTTT. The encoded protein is CASRSTGTSRTGELFF.

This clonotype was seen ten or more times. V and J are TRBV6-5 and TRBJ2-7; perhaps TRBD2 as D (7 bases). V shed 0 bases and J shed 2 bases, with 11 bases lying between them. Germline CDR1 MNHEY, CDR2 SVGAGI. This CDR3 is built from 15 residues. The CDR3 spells CASSYSGGRAYEQYF. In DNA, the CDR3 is TGTGCCAGCAGTTACTCCGGGGGGCGCGCCTACGAGCAGTACTTC.

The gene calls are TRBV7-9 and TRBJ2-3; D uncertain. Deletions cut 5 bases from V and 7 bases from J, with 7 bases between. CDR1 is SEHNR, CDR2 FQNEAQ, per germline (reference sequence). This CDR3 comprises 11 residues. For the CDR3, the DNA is TGTGCCAGCAGCCCCTCGAATACGCAGTATTTT. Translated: CASSPSNTQYF. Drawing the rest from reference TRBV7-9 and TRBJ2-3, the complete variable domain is DTGVSQNPRHKITKRGQNVTFRCDPISEHNRLYWYRQTLGQGPEFLTYFQNEAQLEKSRLLSDRFSAERPKGSFSTLEIQRTEQGDSAMYLCASSPSNTQYFGPGTRLTVL.

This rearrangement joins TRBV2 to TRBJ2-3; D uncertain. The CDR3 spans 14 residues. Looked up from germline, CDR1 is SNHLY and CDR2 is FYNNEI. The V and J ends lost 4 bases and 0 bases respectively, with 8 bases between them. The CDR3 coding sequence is TGTGCCAGCAGTGCTATTTCTAGCACAGATACGCAGTATTTT. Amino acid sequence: CASSAISSTDTQYF.

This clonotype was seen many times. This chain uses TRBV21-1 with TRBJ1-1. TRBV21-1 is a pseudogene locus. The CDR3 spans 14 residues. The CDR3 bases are TGTGCCAGCAGCAAATGGTGGCCGAACACTGAAGCTTTCTTT. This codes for CASSKWWPNTEAFF.

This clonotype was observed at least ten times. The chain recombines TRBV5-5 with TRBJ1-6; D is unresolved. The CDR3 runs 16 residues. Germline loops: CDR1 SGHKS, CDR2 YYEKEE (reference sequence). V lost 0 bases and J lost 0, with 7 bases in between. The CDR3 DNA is TGTGCCAGCAGCTTGGACGCGTTCTCCTATAATTCACCCCTCCACTTT. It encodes CASSLDAFSYNSPLHF.

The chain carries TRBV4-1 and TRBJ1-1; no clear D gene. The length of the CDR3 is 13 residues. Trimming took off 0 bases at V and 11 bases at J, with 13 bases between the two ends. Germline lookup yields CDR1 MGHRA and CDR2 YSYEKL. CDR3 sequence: CASSQEQGRVAFF. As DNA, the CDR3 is TGCGCCAGCAGCCAAGAACAAGGGAGGGTGGCTTTCTTT.

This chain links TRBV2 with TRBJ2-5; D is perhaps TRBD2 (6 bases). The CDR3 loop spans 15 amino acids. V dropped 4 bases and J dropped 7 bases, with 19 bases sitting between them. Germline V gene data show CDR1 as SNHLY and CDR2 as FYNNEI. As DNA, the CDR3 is TGTGCCAGCAGTGGTTCCGGGACTGGTTCGGGGACCCAGTACTTC. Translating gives CASSGSGTGSGTQYF.

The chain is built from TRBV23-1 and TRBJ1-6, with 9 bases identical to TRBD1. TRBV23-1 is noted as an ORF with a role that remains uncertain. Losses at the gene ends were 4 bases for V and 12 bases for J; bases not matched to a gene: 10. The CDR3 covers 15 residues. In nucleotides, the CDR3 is TGCGCCAGCAGTCCGGAAGGACAGGGGCTGGGACCCCTCCACTTT. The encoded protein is CASSPEGQGLGPLHF.

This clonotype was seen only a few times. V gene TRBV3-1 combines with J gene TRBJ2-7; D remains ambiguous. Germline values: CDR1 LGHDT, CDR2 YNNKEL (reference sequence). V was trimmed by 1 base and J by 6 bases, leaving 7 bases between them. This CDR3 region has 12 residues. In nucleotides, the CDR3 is TGTGCCAGCAGCCAAGTTGTTCGCGAGCAGTACTTC. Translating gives CASSQVVREQYF.

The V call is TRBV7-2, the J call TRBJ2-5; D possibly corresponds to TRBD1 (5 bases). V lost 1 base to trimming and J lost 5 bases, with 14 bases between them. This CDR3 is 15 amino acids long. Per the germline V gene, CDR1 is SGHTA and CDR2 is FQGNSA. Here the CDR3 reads CASSLVQGPRETQYF. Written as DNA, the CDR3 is TGTGCCAGCAGCTTAGTCCAGGGCCCCAGGGAGACCCAGTACTTC. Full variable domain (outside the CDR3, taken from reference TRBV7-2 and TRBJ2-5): GAGVSQSPSNKVTEKGKDVELRCDPISGHTALYWYRQSLGQGLEFLIYFQGNSAPDKSGLPSDRFSAERTGGSVSTLTIQRTQQEDSAVYLCASSLVQGPRETQYFGPGTRLLVL.

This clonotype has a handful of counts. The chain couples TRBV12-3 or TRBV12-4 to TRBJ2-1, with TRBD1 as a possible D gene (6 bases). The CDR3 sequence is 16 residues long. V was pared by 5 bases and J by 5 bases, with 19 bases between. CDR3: CASSPANRVGNNEQFF. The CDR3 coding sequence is TGTGCCAGCAGTCCTGCCAACAGGGTTGGCAACAATGAGCAGTTCTTC.

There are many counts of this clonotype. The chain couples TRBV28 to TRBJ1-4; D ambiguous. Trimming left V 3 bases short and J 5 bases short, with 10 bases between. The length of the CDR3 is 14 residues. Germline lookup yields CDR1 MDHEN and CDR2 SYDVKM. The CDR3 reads CASSFWTNNEKLFF. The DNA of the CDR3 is TGTGCCAGCAGTTTCTGGACGAACAATGAAAAACTGTTTTTT.

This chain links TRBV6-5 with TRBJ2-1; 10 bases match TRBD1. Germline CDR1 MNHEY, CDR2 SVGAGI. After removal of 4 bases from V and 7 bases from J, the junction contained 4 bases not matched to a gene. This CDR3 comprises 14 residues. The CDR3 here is CASSSRQGANEQFF. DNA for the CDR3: TGTGCCAGCAGTTCCCGACAGGGGGCGAATGAGCAGTTCTTC.

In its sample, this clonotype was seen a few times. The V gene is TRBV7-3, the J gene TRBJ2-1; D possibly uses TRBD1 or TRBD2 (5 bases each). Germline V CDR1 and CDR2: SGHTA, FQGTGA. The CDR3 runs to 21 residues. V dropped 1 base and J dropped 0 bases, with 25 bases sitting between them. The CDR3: CASSLMRFQRSKGASYNEQFF. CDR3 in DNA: TGTGCCAGCAGCTTAATGAGGTTTCAGCGGTCCAAAGGGGCCTCCTACAATGAGCAGTTCTTC.

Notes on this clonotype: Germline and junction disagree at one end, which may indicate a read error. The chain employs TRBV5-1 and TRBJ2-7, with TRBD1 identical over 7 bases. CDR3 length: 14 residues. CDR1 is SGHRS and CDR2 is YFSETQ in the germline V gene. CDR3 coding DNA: TGCGCCAGCAGCCAGAGACAGGGCTCCTACGAGCAGGACTTC. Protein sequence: CASSQRQGSYEQDF.

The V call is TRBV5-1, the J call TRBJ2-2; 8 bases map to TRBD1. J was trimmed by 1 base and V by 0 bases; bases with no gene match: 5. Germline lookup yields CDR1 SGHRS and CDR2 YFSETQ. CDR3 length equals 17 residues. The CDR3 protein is CASSLGPGTGNTGELFF. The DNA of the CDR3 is TGCGCCAGCAGCTTGGGACCCGGGACAGGGAACACCGGGGAGCTGTTTTTT.